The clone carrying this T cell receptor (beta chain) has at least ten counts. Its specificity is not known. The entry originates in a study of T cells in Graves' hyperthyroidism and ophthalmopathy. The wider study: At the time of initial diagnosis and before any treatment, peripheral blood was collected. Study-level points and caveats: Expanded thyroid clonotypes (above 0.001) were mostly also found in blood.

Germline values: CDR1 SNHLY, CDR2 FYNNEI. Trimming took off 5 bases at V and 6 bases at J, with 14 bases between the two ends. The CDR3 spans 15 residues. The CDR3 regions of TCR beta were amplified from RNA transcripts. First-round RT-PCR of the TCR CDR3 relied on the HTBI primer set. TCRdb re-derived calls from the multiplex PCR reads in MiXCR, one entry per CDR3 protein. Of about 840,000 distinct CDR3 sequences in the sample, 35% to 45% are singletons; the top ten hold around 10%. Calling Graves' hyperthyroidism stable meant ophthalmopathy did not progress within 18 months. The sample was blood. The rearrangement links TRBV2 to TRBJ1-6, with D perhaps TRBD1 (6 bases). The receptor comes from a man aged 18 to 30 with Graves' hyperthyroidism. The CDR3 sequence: CASSQQGPTNSPLHF. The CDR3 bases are TGTGCCAGCAGTCAACAGGGTCCTACTAATTCACCCCTCCACTTT.